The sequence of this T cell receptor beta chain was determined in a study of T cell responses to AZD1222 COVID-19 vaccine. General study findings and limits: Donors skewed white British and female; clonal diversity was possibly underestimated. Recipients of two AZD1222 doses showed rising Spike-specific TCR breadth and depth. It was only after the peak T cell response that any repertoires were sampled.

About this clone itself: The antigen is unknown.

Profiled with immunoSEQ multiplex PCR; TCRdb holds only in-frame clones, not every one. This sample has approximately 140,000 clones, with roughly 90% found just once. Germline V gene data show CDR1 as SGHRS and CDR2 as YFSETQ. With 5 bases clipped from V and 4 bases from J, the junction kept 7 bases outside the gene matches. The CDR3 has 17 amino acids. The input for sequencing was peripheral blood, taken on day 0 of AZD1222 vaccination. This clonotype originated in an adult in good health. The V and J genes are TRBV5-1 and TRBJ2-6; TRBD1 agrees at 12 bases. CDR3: CASSPGTGGSGANVLTF. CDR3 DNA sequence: TGCGCCAGCAGTCCCGGGACAGGGGGCTCCGGGGCCAACGTCCTGACTTTC. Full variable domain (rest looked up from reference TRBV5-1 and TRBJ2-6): KAGVTQTPRYLIKTRGQQVTLSCSPISGHRSVSWYQQTPGQGLQFLFEYFSETQRNKGNFPGRFSGRQFSNSRSEMNVSTLELGDSALYLCASSPGTGGSGANVLTFGAGSRLTVL.